A selection of T cell receptor beta chains follows, all from one sample in a study of cytomegalovirus exposure and HLA in healthy donors. Only in-frame clones appear in the TCRdb table, and some are missing; sequencing was by immunoSEQ multiplex PCR. Of about 200,000 clones in the sample, about 70% were seen once. The source material was PBMCs. The receptor source for this set is a woman aged 30 to 39 in good health and CMV-seronegative. The CDR3 runs from the conserved cysteine through the conserved F or W. The order of the fields is J gene, V gene, CDR3 length, D gene, clone size, CDR3 protein, CDR3 DNA. D genes are given only for firm matches. Clone size is not always given. Where it is, it says once, few, many or a class for expanded clones.

TRBJ1-2	TRBV4-1	17	-	few	CASSQDSTRGLLYGYTF	TGCGCCAGCAGCCAAGATTCAACGAGGGGACTTCTCTATGGCTACACCTTC
TRBJ2-7	TRBV6-5	15	-	few	CASRSRSAPAYEQYF	TGTGCCAGCAGGTCCCGGTCAGCGCCCGCCTACGAGCAGTACTTC
TRBJ2-5	TRBV15	14	-	-	CATSRDTDQETQYF	TGTGCCACCAGCAGAGATACGGACCAAGAGACCCAGTACTTC
TRBJ1-2	TRBV30	12	-	-	CAWTTGNYGYTF	TGTGCCTGGACAACGGGGAACTATGGCTACACCTTC
TRBJ2-2	TRBV7-7	13	-	few	CASSATHTGELFF	TGTGCTAGCAGCGCGACACATACCGGGGAGCTGTTTTTT
TRBJ2-1	TRBV27	16	TRBD2	-	CASRPRAGGPKGEQFF	TGTGCCAGTCGCCCCAGGGCGGGAGGTCCAAAAGGAGAGCAGTTCTTC
TRBJ2-2	TRBV5-1	15	TRBD1	once	CASISGTGVPGELFF	TGCGCCAGCATTTCCGGGACAGGGGTTCCCGGGGAGCTGTTTTTT
TRBJ2-7	TRBV7-9	12	-	-	CASTPTGNEQYF	TGTGCCAGCACCCCAACAGGGAACGAGCAGTACTTC
TRBJ1-1	TRBV9	15	-	-	CASSVAWGVDTEAFF	TGTGCCAGCAGCGTAGCTTGGGGGGTTGACACTGAAGCTTTCTTT
TRBJ1-2	TRBV5-1	15	-	few	CASSLRYESPYGYTF	TGCGCCAGCAGCTTAAGATATGAGAGCCCATATGGCTACACCTTC
TRBJ2-1	TRBV11-3	20	TRBD2	-	CASSFEFRTSGEPGYNEQFF	TGTGCCAGCAGCTTTGAATTTAGGACTAGCGGGGAGCCCGGATACAATGAGCAGTTCTTC
TRBJ1-1	TRBV7-9	17	TRBD1	-	CASSLPGTGARSPEAFF	TGTGCCAGCAGCTTGCCGGGGACAGGGGCCAGAAGCCCTGAAGCTTTCTTT
TRBJ2-2	TRBV6-4	16	TRBD2	many	CASSDSGLAGAGELFF	TGTGCCAGCAGTGACTCGGGACTAGCGGGAGCCGGGGAGCTGTTTTTT
TRBJ2-1	TRBV7-9	15	-	-	CASSLGVQLPNEQFF	TGTGCCAGCAGCTTAGGGGTCCAACTACCCAATGAGCAGTTCTTC
TRBJ2-1	TRBV5-4	17	TRBD2	-	CASSSMTSGGSYNEQFF	TGTGCCAGCAGCTCCATGACTAGCGGGGGCTCCTACAATGAGCAGTTCTTC
TRBJ2-3	TRBV29-1	13	-	-	CSVRTDSTDTQYF	TGCAGCGTCCGGACAGATTCGACAGATACGCAGTATTTT
TRBJ1-6	TRBV4-2	15	-	-	CASSLPGDRNSPLHF	TGTGCCAGCAGCCTACCGGGGGACCGAAATTCACCCCTCCACTTT
TRBJ1-4	TRBV5-1	14	TRBD1	-	CASSGGQLEEKLFF	TGCGCCAGCAGCGGGGGACAGTTGGAGGAAAAACTGTTTTTT
TRBJ2-1	TRBV5-1	15	TRBD2	-	CASIPAGPSDNEQFF	TGCGCCAGCATTCCAGCGGGGCCGTCGGACAATGAGCAGTTCTTC
TRBJ1-1	TRBV6-1	14	-	-	CASSEVRMNTEAFF	TGTGCCAGCAGTGAAGTCAGAATGAACACTGAAGCTTTCTTT
TRBJ2-1	TRBV9	14	TRBD1	-	CASRATGDYNEQFF	TGTGCCAGCAGAGCGACAGGGGACTACAATGAGCAGTTCTTC
TRBJ1-2	TRBV7-2	14	-	-	CASSLAFSSYGYTF	TGTGCCAGCAGCTTAGCGTTTTCTTCCTATGGCTACACCTTC
TRBJ1-5	TRBV2	14	-	-	CASSLVGGGQPQHF	TGTGCCAGCAGTCTAGTTGGGGGCGGTCAGCCCCAGCATTTT
TRBJ2-7	TRBV27	18	TRBD1	-	CASSLTRAGTGLSYEQYF	TGTGCCAGCAGTTTAACTCGCGCCGGGACAGGGCTATCCTACGAGCAGTACTTC
TRBJ1-1	TRBV6-6	13	-	-	CASSYSGLPGAFF	TGTGCCAGCAGTTACTCGGGACTCCCCGGGGCTTTCTTT
TRBJ2-5	TRBV19	16	-	-	CASSIVWTPYQETQYF	TGTGCCAGTAGTATAGTCTGGACACCGTACCAAGAGACCCAGTACTTC
TRBJ1-6	TRBV10-3	13	TRBD1	-	CAINGQANSPLHF	TGTGCCATCAACGGACAGGCCAATTCACCCCTCCACTTT
TRBJ2-7	TRBV18	12	TRBD1	few	CASSDRDYEQYF	TGTGCCAGCTCCGACAGGGACTACGAGCAGTACTTC
TRBJ2-1	TRBV29-1	13	-	-	CSVESGRPNEQFF	TGCAGCGTTGAATCGGGTAGGCCTAATGAGCAGTTCTTC
TRBJ1-2	TRBV5-6	13	-	-	CASSLTSLDGYTF	TGTGCCAGCAGCTTGACCTCCCTAGATGGCTACACCTTC
TRBJ2-1	TRBV18	14	-	once	CASSPTRTNNEQFF	TGTGCCAGCTCACCGACAAGAACCAACAATGAGCAGTTCTTC